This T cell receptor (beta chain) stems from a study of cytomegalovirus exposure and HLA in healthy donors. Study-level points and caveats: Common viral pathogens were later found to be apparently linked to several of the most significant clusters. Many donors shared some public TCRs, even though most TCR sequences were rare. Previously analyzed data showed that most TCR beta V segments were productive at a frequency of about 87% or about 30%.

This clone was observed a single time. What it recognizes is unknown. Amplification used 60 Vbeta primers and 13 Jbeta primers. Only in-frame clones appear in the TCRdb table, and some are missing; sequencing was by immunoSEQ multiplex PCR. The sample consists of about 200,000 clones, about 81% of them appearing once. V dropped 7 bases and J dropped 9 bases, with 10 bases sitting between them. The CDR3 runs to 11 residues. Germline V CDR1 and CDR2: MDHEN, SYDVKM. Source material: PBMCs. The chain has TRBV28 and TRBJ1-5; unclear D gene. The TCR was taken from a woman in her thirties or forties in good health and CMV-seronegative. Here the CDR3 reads CASTFSGPQHF. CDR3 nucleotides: TGTGCCAGCACTTTCTCCGGGCCCCAGCATTTT.